A single sample gave rise to the 8 T cell receptor beta chains below, sequenced in a study of blood T cells in healthy people across ages. A second PCR, run for roughly 7 to 12 cycles, used a sample-barcoded 5' primer plus a J-beta primer mix. TCRdb independently ran MiXCR on the 5' RACE reads; one entry per CDR3 protein. Of hundreds of thousands of distinct CDR3 sequences listed, just over 55% are singletons. The sample was blood. The receptor source for this set is a man aged 40-55 years in good health.

The chain combines TRBV20-1 with TRBJ2-5; possibly TRBD1 for D (5 bases). The DNA end is a closer match to TRBJ2-7, so the J assignment may be wrong. This CDR3 has 13 residues. From germline, CDR1 is DFQATT and CDR2 SNEGSKA (reference sequence). For the CDR3, the DNA is TGCAGTGCTAGTGGTGGCAGGGACTACGAGCAGTACTTC. This sequence encodes CSASGGRDYEQYF.

This clonotype has just one count. The chain is built from TRBV3-1 and TRBJ2-1; D ambiguous. The V gene lost 0 bases and the J gene lost 11 bases, with 11 bases spanning the gap. The CDR3 covers 13 residues. CDR1 is LGHDT, CDR2 YNNKEL, per germline (reference sequence). The CDR3 region has the DNA TGTGCCAGCAGCCAAGATACGGCAGCCCAGCAGTTCTTC. This translates into CASSQDTAAQQFF.

Concerning this clonotype itself: A much larger clone lies a single base off, so this may be a read error. DNA for the CDR3: TGTGCCAGCAGCCCTCTCGGGGGACCGGCTAGCATAGATACGCAGTATTTT. Translating gives CASSPLGGPASIDTQYF. The rearrangement joins TRBV7-9 to TRBJ2-3; tentative D call: TRBD2 (6 bases). This CDR3 comprises 17 residues. CDR1 SEHNR and CDR2 FQNEAQ come from the germline V gene (reference sequence).

The rearrangement uses TRBV29-1 and TRBJ2-5, with TRBD1 matching over 9 bases. In germline, CDR1 is SQVTM, CDR2 ANQGSEA. V trimming: 6 bases; J trimming: 5 bases; junction bases outside the gene matches: 7. The CDR3 has 13 amino acids. This CDR3 is CSVRNTGGETQYF. CDR3 nucleotide sequence: TGCAGCGTCCGCAATACAGGGGGCGAGACCCAGTACTTC.

The chain carries TRBV4-3 and TRBJ2-3, with a possible D match to TRBD1 (6 bases). Trimming cost V 3 bases and J 4 bases, with 11 bases left between them. The CDR3 is 14 residues long. CDR1 is LGHNA and CDR2 is YSLEER in the germline V gene. As DNA, the CDR3 is TGCGCCAGCAGCCATACTACAGGGCCAGATACGCAGTATTTT. As protein: CASSHTTGPDTQYF.

The rearrangement uses TRBV3-1 and TRBJ2-5; TRBD2 agrees at 7 bases. V was clipped by 2 bases and J by 4 bases; unmatched bases: 7. Germline V gene data show CDR1 as LGHDT and CDR2 as YNNKEL (reference sequence). This CDR3 spans 15 amino acids. The CDR3 DNA reads TGTGCCAGCAGCCAAAAGGGACTACGCCTAGAGACCCAGTACTTC. Encoded protein: CASSQKGLRLETQYF.

This rearrangement joins TRBV29-1 to TRBJ2-5; 7 bases match TRBD2. Unmatched junction bases numbered 7, after V lost 4 bases and J lost 5 bases. Germline CDR1 reads SQVTM; CDR2 reads ANQGSEA. The CDR3 consists of 13 residues. The CDR3 sequence is CSVVGGLEETQYF. In DNA, the CDR3 is TGCAGCGTTGTCGGGGGGTTGGAGGAGACCCAGTACTTC.

The chain employs TRBV5-6 and TRBJ1-2; weak D call: TRBD1 (6 bases). With 2 bases removed from V and 0 bases from J, the gap between germline ends came to 11 bases. The CDR3 is made up of 15 amino acids. Germline loops: CDR1 SGHDT, CDR2 YYEEEE. The CDR3 sequence: CASSFQDRSNYGYTF. CDR3 DNA sequence: TGTGCCAGCAGCTTTCAGGACAGATCTAACTATGGCTACACCTTC.